This T cell receptor beta chain emerged from a study of blood T cells in healthy people across ages. General study findings and limits: The lack of PBMC sorting stopped any conclusive naive versus antigen-experienced comparison.

Every sample yielded at least 7 million isolated PBMCs. Trimming removed 5 bases at V and 0 bases at J, with 8 bases between. Germline lookup yields CDR1 MNHEY and CDR2 SMNVEV (reference sequence). The CDR3 runs 14 residues. Comment on this clonotype: Antigen: not known.

A sample-barcoded 5' primer and a J-beta primer mix were used in a second PCR of roughly 7 to 12 cycles. Every cDNA molecule carried a tag from a template-switch adaptor bearing 12 random nucleotides. MiXCR, run by TCRdb on the 5' RACE reads, gives a single entry per CDR3 protein. The sample contains about a million distinct CDR3 sequences, about 53% of which appear only once. The TCR comes from a woman aged 55-70 years in good health. The rearrangement joins TRBV27 to TRBJ1-5; D not resolved. The sequencing input was blood. The CDR3, as DNA: TGTGCCAGCAGTCGCTCGAATAGCAATCAGCCCCAGCATTTT. Translated, it gives CASSRSNSNQPQHF.